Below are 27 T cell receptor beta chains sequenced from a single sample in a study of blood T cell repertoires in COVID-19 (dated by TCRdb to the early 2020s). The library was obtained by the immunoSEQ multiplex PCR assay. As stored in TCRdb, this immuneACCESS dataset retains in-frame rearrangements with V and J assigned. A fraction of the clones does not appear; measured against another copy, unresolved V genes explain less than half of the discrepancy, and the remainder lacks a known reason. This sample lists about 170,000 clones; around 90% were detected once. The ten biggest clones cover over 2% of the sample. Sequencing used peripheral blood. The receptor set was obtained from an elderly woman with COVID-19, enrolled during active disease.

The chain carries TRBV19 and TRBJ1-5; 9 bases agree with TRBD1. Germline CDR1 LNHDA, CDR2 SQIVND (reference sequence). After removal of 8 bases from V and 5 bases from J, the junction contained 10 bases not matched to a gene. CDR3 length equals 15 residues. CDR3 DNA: TGTGCCAGTGTTTTAGGACAGGGGCTCTATCAGCCCCAGCATTTT. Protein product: CASVLGQGLYQPQHF.

The CDR3 bases are TGCGCCAGCAGCCGGCAGGGCGGGGGTAATGAAAAACTGTTTTTT. As protein: CASSRQGGGNEKLFF. V and J are TRBV5-1 and TRBJ1-4; tentative D call: TRBD1 (5 bases). V lost 4 bases and J 4 bases, leaving 14 bases between the germline ends. CDR3 length equals 15 residues. CDR1 and CDR2 from the germline V gene are SGHRS and YFSETQ.

Written as DNA, the CDR3 is TGTGCCATCTCCCCCTCCTCGGGGTCACCCCTCCACTTT. Encoded protein: CAISPSSGSPLHF. This chain links TRBV10-3 with TRBJ1-6; D is unresolved. The CDR3 covers 13 residues. CDR1 ENHRY and CDR2 SYGVKD come from the germline V gene. The ends were cut back, 8 bases at V and 10 bases at J, with 15 bases in the middle.

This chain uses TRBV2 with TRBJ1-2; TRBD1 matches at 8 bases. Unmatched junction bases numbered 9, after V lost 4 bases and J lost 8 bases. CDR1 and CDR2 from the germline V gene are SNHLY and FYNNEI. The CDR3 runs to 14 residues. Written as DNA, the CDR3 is TGTGCCAGCAGTGTCACAGGGGGATGGAGCGGCTACACCTTC. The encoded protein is CASSVTGGWSGYTF.

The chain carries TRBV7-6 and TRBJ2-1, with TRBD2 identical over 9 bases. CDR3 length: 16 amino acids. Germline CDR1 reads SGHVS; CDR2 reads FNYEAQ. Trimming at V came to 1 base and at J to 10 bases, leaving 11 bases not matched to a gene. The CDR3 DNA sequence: TGTGCCAGCAGCTTAGTGGGGACTAGCCCCACCAGGGAGCAGTTCTTC. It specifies CASSLVGTSPTREQFF.

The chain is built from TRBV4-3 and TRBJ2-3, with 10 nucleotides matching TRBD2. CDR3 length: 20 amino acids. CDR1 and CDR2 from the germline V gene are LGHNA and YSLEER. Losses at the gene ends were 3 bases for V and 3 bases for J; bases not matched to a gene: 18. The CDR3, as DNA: TGCGCCAGCAGCCACACCCCAACTCGGCTAGCGGGAGTCGTAACAGATACGCAGTATTTT. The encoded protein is CASSHTPTRLAGVVTDTQYF.

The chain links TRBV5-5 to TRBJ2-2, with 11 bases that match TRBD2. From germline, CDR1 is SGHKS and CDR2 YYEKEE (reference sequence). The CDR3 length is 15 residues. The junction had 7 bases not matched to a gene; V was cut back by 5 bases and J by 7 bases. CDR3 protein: CASSLSGRAGGELFF. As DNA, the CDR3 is TGTGCCAGCAGTCTTAGCGGGAGGGCCGGCGGGGAGCTGTTTTTT. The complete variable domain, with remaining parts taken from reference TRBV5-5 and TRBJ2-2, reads DAGVTQSPTHLIKTRGQQVTLRCSPISGHKSVSWYQQVLGQGPQFIFQYYEKEERGRGNFPDRFSARQFPNYSSELNVNALLLGDSALYLCASSLSGRAGGELFFGEGSRLTVL.

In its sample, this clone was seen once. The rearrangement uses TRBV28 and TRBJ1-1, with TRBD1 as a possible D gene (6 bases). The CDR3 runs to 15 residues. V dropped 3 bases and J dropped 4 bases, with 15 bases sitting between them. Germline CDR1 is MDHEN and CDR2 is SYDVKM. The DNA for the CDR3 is TGTGCCAGCAGTTTGGCAGGGGTAGGGAGCACTGAAGCTTTCTTT. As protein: CASSLAGVGSTEAFF.

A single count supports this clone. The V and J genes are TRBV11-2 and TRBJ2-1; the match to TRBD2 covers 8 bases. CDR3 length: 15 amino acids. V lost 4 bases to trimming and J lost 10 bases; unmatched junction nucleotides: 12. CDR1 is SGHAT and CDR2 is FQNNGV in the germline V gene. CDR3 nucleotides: TGTGCCAGCAGCTCCCGACTAGCGCCTACGGGGGAGCAGTTCTTC. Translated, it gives CASSSRLAPTGEQFF.

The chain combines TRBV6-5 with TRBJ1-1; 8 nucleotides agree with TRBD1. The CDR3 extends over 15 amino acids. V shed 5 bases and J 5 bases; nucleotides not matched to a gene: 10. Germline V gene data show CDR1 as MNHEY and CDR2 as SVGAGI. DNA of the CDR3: TGTGCCAGCAGTCAGCAGGGGGCGGTGGGAACTGAAGCTTTCTTT. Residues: CASSQQGAVGTEAFF.

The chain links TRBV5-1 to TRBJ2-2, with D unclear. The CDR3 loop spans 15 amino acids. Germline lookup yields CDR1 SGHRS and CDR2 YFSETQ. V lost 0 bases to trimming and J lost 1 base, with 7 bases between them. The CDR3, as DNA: TGCGCCAGCAGCTTGGCTGGCAAGAACACCGGGGAGCTGTTTTTT. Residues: CASSLAGKNTGELFF.

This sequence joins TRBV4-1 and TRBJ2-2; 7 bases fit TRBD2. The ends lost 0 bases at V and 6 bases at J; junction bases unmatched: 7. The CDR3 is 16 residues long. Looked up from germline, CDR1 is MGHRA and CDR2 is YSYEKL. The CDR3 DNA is TGCGCCAGCAGCCAAGAAAGCGGGAATGTCGCCGGGGAGCTGTTTTTT. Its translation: CASSQESGNVAGELFF.

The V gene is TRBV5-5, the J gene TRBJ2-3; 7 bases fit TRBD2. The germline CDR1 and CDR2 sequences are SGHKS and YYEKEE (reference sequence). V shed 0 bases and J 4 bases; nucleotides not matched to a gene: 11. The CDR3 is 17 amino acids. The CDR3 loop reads CASSLAYGGSSADTQYF. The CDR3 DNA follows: TGTGCCAGCAGCTTGGCCTATGGCGGGAGTAGTGCAGATACGCAGTATTTT.

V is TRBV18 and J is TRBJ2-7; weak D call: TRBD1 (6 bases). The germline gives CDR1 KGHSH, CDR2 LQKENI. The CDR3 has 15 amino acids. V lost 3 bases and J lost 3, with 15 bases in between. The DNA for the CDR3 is TGTGCCAGCTCACCCGCCCCCGGACAGAACTACGAGCAGTACTTC. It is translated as CASSPAPGQNYEQYF.

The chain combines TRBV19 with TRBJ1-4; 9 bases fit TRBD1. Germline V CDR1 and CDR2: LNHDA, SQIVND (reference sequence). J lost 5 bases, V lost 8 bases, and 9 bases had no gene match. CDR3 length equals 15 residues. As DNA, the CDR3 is TGTGCCAGTGCGTCCTCCGGACAGGGGAATGAAAAACTGTTTTTT. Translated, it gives CASASSGQGNEKLFF.

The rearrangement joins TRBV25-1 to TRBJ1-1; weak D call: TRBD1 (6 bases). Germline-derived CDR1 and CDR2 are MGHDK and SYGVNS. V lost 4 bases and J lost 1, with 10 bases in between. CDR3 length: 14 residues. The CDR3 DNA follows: TGTGCCAGCAGTGGGCGGACAGCGAACACTGAAGCTTTCTTT. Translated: CASSGRTANTEAFF.

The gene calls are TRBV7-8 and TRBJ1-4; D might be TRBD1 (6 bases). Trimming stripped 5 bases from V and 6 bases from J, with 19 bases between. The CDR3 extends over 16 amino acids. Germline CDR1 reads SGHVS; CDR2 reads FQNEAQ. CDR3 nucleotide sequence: TGTGCCAGCAGCCGAGGGGGGCAGGGGCGGTATGAAAAACTGTTTTTT. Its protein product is CASSRGGQGRYEKLFF. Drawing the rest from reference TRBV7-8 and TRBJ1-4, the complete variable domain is GAGVSQSPRYKVAKRGQDVALRCDPISGHVSLFWYQQALGQGPEFLTYFQNEAQLDKSGLPSDRFFAERPEGSVSTLKIQRTQQEDSAVYLCASSRGGQGRYEKLFFGSGTQLSVL.

The CDR3 sequence: CAISESRGGVAYEQYF. The CDR3 DNA reads as TGTGCCATCAGTGAGTCGAGGGGCGGGGTCGCCTACGAGCAGTACTTC. The rearrangement links TRBV10-3 to TRBJ2-7; a possible D gene is TRBD2 (6 bases). V lost 0 bases and J lost 2, with 14 bases in between. From germline, CDR1 is ENHRY and CDR2 SYGVKD. The CDR3 sequence is 16 residues long.

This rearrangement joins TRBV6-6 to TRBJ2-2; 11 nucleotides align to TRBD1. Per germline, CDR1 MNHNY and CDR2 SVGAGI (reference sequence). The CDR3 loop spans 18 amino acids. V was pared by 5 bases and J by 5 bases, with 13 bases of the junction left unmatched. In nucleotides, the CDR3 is TGTGCCAGCAGTCACCTGACCGGGACAGGGGGGAGGACCGGGGAGCTGTTTTTT. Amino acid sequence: CASSHLTGTGGRTGELFF.

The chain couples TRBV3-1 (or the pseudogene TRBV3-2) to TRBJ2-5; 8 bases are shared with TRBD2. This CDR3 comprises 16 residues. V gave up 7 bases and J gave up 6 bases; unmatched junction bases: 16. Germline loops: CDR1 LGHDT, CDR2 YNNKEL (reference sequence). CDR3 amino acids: CASMDSSSGGLQTQYF. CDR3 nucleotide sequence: TGTGCCAGCATGGATTCATCCAGCGGGGGATTACAGACCCAGTACTTC.

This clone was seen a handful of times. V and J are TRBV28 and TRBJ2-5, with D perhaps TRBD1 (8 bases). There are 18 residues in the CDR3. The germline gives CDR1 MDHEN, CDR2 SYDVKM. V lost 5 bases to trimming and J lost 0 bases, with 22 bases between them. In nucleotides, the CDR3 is TGTGCCAGCAGTCAAGGACAGGGATACGGGGGGTACCAAGAGACCCAGTACTTC. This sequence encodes CASSQGQGYGGYQETQYF. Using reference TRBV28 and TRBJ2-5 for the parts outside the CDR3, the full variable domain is DVKVTQSSRYLVKRTGEKVFLECVQDMDHENMFWYRQDPGLGLRLIYFSYDVKMKEKGDIPEGYSVSREKKERFSLILESASTNQTSMYLCASSQGQGYGGYQETQYFGPGTRLLVL.

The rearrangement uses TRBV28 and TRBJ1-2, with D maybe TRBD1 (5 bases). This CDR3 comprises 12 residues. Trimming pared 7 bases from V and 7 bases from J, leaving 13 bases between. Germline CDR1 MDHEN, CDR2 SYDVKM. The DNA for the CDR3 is TGTGCCAGCACCCCAGGGAGGATTGGCTACACCTTC. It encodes CASTPGRIGYTF.

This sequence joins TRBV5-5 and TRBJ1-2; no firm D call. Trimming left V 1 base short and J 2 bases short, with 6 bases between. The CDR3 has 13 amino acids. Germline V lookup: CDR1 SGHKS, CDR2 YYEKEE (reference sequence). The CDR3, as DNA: TGTGCCAGCAGCTTGACTGCAAACTATGGCTACACCTTC. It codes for CASSLTANYGYTF.

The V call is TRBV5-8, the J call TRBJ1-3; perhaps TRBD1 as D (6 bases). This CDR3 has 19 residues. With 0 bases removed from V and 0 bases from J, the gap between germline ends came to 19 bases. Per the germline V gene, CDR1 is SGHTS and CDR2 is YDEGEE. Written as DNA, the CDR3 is TGTGCCAGCAGCTTGGCAAAGGGTTCGACAGGCGTCTCTGGAAACACCATATATTTT. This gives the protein CASSLAKGSTGVSGNTIYF.

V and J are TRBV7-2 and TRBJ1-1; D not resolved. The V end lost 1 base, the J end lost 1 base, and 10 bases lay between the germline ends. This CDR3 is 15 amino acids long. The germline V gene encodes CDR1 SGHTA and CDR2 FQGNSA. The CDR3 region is CASSLERSGNTEAFF. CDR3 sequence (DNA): TGTGCCAGCAGCTTAGAACGGTCGGGGAACACTGAAGCTTTCTTT.

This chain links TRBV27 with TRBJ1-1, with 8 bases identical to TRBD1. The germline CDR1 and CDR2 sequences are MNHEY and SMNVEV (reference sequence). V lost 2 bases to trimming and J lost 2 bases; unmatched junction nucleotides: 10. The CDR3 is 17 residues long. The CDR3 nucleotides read TGTGCCAGCAGTTTAACTGGACAGGGTCGCATTAACACTGAAGCTTTCTTT. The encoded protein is CASSLTGQGRINTEAFF.

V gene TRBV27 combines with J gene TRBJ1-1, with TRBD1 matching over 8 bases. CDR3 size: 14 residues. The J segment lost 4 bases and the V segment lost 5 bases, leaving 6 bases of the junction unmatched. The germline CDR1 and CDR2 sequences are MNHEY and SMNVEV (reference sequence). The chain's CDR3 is CASSEGRGLTEAFF. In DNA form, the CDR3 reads TGTGCCAGCAGTGAAGGCAGGGGGCTCACTGAAGCTTTCTTT.